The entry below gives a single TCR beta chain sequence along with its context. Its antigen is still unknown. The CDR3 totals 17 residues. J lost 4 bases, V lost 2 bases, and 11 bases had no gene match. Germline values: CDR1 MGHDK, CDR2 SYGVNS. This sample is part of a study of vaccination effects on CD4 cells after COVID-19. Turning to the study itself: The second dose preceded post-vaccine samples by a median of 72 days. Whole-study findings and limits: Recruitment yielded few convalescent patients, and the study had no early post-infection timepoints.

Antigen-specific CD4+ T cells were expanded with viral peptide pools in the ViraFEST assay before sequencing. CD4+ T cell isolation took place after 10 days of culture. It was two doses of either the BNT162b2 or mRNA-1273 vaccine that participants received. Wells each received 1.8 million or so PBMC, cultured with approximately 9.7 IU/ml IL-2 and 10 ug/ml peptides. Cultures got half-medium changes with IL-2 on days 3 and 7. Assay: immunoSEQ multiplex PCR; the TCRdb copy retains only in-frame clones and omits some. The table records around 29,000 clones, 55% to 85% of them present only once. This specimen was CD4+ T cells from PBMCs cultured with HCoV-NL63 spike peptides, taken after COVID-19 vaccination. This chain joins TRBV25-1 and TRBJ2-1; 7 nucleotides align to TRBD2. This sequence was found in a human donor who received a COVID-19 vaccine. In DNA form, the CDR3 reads TGTGCCAGCAGTGAAATGTTTCCGGCGGGAGCGTACAATGAGCAGTTCTTC. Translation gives CASSEMFPAGAYNEQFF.